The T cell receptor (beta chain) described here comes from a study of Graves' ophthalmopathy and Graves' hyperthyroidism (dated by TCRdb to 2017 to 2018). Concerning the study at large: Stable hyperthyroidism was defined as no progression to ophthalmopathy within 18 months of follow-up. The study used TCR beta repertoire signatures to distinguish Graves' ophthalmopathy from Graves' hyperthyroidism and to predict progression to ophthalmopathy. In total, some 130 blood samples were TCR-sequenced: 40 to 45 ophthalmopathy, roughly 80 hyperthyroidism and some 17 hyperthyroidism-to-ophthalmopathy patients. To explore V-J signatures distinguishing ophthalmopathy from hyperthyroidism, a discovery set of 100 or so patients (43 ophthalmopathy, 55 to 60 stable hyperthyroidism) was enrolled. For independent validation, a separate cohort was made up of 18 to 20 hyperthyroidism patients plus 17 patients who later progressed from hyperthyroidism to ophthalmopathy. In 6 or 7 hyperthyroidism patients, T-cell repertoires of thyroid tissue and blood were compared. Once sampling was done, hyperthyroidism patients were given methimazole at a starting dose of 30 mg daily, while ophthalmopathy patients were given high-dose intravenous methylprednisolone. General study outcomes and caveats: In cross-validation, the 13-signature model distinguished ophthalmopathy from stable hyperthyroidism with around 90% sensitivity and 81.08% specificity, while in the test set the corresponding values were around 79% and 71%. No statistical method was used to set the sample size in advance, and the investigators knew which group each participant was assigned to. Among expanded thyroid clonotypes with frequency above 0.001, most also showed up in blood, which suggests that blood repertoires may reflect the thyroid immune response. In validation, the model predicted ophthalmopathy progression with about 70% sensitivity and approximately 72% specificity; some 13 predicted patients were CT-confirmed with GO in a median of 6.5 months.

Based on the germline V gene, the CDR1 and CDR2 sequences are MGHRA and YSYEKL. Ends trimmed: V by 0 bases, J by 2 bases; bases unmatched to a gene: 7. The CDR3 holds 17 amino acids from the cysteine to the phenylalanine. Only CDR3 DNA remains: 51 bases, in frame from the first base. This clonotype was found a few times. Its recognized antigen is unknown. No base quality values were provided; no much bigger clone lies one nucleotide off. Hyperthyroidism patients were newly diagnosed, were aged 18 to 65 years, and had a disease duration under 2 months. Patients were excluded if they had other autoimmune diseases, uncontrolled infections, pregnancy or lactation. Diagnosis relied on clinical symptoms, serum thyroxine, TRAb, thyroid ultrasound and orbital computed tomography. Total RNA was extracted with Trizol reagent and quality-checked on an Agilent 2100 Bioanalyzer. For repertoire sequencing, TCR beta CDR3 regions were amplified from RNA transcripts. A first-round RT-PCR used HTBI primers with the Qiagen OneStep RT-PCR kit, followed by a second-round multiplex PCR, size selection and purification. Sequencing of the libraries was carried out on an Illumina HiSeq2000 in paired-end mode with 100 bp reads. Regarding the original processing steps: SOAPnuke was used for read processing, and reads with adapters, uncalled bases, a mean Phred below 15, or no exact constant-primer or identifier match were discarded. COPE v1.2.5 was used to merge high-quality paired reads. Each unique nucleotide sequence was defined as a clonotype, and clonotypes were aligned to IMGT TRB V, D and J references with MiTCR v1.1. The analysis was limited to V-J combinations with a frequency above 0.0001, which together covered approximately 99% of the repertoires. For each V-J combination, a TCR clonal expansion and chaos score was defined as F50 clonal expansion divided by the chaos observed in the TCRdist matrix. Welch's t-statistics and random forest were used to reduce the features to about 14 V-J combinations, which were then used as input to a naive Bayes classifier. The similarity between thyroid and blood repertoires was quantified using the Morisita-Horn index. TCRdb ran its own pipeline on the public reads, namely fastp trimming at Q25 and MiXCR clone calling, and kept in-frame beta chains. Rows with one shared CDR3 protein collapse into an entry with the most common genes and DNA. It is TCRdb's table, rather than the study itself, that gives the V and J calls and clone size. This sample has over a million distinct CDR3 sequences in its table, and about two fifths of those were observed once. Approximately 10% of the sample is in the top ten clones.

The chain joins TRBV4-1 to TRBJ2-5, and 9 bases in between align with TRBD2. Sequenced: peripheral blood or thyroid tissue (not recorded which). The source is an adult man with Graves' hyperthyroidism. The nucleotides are TGCGCCAGCAGCCAAGAACGGGCGGGAGGGGGTCAAGAGACCCAGTACTTC. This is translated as CASSQERAGGGQETQYF.